One TCR beta chain is described in this entry. Clones were read by immunoSEQ multiplex PCR, and TCRdb kept only the in-frame ones, dropping some. The sample has some 51,000 clones, more than 70% seen once; the top ten hold around 2.5%. This record belongs to a study of PD-L1 blockade in urothelial cancer. J was trimmed by 6 bases and V by 0 bases; bases with no gene match: 5. The germline CDR1 and CDR2 sequences are LNHDA and SQIVND (reference sequence). This CDR3 has 15 residues. Documented time point: peripheral blood 6 weeks after treatment start. The TCR was taken from a man aged 55 to 70 with urothelial cancer. The sequences come from PBMCs, collected around atezolizumab (anti-PD-L1) treatment. V is TRBV19 and J is TRBJ2-4; 7 positions agree with TRBD2. The CDR3 here is CASSIEGEGTNIQYF. The CDR3 DNA sequence: TGTGCCAGTAGTATAGAGGGGGAGGGGACAAACATTCAGTACTTC.